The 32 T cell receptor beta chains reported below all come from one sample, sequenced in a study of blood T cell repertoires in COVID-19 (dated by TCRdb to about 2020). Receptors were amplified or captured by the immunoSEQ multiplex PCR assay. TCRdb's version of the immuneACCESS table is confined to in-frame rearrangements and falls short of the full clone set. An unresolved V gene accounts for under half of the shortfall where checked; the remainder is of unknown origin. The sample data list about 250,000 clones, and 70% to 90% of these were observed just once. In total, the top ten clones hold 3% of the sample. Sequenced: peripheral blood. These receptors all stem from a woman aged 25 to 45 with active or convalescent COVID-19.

The CDR3 loop reads CASSYDRDSGNTIYF. Written as DNA, the CDR3 is TGTGCCAGCAGTTACGACAGGGACTCTGGAAACACCATATATTTT. This chain joins TRBV6-5 and TRBJ1-3; 7 nucleotides line up with TRBD1. This CDR3 region has 15 residues. V was pared by 2 bases and J by 0 bases, with 1 base of the junction left unmatched. CDR1 and CDR2 (germline): MNHEY, SVGAGI.

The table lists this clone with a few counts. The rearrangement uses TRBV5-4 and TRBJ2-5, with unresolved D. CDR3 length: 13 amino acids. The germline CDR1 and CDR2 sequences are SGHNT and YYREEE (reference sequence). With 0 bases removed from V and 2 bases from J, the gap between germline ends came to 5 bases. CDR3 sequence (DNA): TGTGCCAGCAGCTTGGTGGCACAAGAGACCCAGTACTTC. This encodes CASSLVAQETQYF.

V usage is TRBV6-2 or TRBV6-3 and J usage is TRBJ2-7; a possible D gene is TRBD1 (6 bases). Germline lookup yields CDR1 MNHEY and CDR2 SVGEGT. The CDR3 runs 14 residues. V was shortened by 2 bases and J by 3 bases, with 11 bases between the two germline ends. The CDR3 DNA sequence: TGTGCCAGCAGTTACGGGGACACCTTCTACGAGCAGTACTTC. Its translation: CASSYGDTFYEQYF.

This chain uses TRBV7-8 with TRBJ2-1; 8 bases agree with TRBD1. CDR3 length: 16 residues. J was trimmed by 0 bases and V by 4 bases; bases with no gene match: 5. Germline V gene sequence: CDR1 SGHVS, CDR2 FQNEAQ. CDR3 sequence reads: CASSYHRGSSYNEQFF. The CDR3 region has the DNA TGTGCCAGCAGCTACCACAGGGGGAGCTCCTACAATGAGCAGTTCTTC.

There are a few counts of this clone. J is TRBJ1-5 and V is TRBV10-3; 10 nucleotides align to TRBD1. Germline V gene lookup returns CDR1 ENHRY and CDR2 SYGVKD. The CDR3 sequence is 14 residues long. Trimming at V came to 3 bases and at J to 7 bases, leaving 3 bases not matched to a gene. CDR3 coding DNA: TGTGCCATCAGTGAAGGGACAGGGGCCCAGCCCCAGCATTTT. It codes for CAISEGTGAQPQHF.

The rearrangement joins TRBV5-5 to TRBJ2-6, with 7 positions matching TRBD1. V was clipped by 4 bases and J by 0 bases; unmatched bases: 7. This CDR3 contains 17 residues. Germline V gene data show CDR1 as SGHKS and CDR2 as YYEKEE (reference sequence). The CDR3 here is CASSVGQELSGANVLTF. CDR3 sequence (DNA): TGTGCCAGCAGCGTAGGACAGGAGCTCTCTGGGGCCAACGTCCTGACTTTC.

The CDR3, as DNA: TGTGCCAGCAGGACAGGCAGCTCTGGAAACACCATATATTTT. This sequence encodes CASRTGSSGNTIYF. The chain has TRBV7-2 and TRBJ1-3, with TRBD1 as a possible D gene (6 bases). CDR3 size: 14 residues. The V end was cut by 6 bases, the J end by 0 bases, with 9 bases between. The germline V gene encodes CDR1 SGHTA and CDR2 FQGNSA.

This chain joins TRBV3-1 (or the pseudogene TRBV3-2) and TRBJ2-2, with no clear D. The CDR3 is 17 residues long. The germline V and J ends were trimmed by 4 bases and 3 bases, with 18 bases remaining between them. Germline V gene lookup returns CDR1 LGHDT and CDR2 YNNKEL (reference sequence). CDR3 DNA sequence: TGTGCCAGCAGCCTAACCCTCACCCCTAGTGACACCGGGGAGCTGTTTTTT. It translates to CASSLTLTPSDTGELFF.

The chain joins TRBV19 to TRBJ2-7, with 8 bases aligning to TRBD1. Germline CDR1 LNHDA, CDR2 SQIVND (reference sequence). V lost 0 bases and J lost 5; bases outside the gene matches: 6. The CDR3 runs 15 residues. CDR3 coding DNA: TGTGCCAGTAGTATAGATGCTCGCAGGGGGCACGAGCAGTACTTC. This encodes CASSIDARRGHEQYF.

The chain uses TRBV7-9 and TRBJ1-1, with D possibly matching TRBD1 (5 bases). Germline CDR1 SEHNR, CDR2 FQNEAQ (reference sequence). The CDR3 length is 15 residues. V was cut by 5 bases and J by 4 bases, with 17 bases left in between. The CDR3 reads CASSPKVRVSTEAFF. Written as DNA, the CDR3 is TGTGCCAGCAGCCCGAAGGTCAGGGTTTCCACTGAAGCTTTCTTT.

The CDR3 region is CASRKDLIAGGYNEQFF. The DNA for the CDR3 is TGTGCCAGCAGAAAAGACCTAATAGCGGGGGGATACAATGAGCAGTTCTTC. The V and J genes are TRBV7-2 and TRBJ2-1; 10 nucleotides agree with TRBD2. The germline CDR1 and CDR2 sequences are SGHTA and FQGNSA. CDR3 length: 17 amino acids. V shed 6 bases and J 4 bases; nucleotides not matched to a gene: 12. Together with reference TRBV7-2 and TRBJ2-1, the CDR3 gives the full variable domain: GAGVSQSPSNKVTEKGKDVELRCDPISGHTALYWYRQSLGQGLEFLIYFQGNSAPDKSGLPSDRFSAERTGGSVSTLTIQRTQQEDSAVYLCASRKDLIAGGYNEQFFGPGTRLTVL.

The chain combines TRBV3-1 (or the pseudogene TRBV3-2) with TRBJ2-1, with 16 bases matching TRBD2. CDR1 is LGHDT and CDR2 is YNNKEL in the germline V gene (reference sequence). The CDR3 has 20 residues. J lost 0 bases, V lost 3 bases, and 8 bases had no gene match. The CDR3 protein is CASSHPSGLAGGSSYNEQFF. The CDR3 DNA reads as TGTGCCAGCAGCCACCCGTCGGGACTAGCGGGGGGGAGCTCCTACAATGAGCAGTTCTTC.

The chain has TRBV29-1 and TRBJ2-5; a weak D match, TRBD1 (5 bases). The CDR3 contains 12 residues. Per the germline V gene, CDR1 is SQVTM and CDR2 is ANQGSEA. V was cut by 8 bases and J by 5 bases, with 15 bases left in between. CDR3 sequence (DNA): TGCAGCTCCCATGTAGGGGCCGAGACCCAGTACTTC. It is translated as CSSHVGAETQYF.

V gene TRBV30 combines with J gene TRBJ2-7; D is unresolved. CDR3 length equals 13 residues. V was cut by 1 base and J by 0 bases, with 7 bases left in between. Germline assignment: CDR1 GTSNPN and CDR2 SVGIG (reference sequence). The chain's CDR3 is CAWSAHSSYEQYF. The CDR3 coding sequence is TGTGCCTGGAGTGCCCACAGCTCCTACGAGCAGTACTTC.

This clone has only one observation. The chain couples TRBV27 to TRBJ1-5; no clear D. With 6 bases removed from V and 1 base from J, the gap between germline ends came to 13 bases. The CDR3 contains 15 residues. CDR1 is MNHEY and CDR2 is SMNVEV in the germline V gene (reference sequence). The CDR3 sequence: CASRGRAYSNQPQHF. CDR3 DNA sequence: TGTGCCAGCAGGGGGAGGGCCTACAGCAATCAGCCCCAGCATTTT.

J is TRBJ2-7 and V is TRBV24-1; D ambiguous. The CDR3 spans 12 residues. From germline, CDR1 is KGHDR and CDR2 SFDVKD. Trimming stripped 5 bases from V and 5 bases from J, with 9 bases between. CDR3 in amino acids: CATSGQADEQYF. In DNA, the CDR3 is TGTGCCACCAGTGGCCAGGCCGACGAGCAGTACTTC.

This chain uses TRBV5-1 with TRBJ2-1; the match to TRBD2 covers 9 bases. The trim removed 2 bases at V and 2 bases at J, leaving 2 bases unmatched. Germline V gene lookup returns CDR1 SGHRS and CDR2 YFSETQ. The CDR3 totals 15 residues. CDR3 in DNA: TGCGCCAGCAGCTTTTCTAGCGGGGCCTACAATGAGCAGTTCTTC. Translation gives CASSFSSGAYNEQFF.

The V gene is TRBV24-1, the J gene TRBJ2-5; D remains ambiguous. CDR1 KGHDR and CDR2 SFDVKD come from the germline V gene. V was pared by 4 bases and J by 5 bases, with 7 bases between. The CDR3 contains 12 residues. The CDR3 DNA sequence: TGTGCCACCAGTGACCGCAGGGAGACCCAGTACTTC. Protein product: CATSDRRETQYF.

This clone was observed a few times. Here the CDR3 reads CASSIGAPGYTF. The CDR3 DNA sequence: TGTGCCAGTAGTATAGGGGCACCTGGCTACACCTTC. This chain uses TRBV19 with TRBJ1-2; D is uncertain. V shed 1 base and J shed 7 bases, with 7 bases lying between them. The CDR3 runs 12 residues. The germline V gene has CDR1 LNHDA and CDR2 SQIVND (reference sequence).

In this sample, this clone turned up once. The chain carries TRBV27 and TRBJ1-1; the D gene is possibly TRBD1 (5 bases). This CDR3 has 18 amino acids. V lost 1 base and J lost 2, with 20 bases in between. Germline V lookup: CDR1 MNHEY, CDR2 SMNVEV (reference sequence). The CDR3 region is CASSLFAPLGGVNTEAFF. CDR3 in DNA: TGTGCCAGCAGTTTATTCGCCCCCCTGGGGGGGGTAAACACTGAAGCTTTCTTT.

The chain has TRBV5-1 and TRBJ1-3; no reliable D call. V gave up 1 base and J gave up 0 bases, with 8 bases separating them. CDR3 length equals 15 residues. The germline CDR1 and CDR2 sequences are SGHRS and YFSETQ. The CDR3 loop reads CASSLSASSGNTIYF. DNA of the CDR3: TGCGCCAGCAGCTTGTCTGCCAGCTCTGGAAACACCATATATTTT.

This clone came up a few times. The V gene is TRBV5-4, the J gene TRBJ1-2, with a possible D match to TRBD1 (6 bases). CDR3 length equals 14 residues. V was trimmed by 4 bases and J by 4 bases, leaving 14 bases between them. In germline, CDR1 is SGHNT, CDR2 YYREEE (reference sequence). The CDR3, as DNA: TGTGCCAGCAGCCAGTACAGGGAATCCTATGGCTACACCTTC. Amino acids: CASSQYRESYGYTF.

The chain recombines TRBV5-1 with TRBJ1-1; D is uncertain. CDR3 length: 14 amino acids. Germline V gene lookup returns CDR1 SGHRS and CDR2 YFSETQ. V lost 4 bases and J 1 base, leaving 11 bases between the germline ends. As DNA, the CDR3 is TGCGCCAGCAGCCCCGGGTCCTCGAACACTGAAGCTTTCTTT. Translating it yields CASSPGSSNTEAFF.

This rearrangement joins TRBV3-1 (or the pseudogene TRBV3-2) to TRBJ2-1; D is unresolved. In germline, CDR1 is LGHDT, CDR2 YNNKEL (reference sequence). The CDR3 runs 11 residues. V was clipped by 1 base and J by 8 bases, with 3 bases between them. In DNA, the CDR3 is TGTGCCAGCAGCCAAGCCTATGAGCAGTTCTTC. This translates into CASSQAYEQFF.

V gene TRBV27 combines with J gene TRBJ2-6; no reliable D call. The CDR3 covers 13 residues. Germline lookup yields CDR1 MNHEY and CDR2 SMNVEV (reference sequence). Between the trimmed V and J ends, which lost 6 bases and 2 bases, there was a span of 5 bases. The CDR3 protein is CASRSTGANVLTF. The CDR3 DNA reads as TGTGCCAGCAGGTCCACTGGGGCCAACGTCCTGACTTTC.

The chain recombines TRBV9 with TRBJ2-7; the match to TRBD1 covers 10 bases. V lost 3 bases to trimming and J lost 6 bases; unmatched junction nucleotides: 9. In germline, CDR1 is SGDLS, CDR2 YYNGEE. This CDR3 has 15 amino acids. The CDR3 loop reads CASSESSGTGAEQYF. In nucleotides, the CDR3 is TGTGCCAGCAGCGAATCTTCCGGGACAGGGGCCGAGCAGTACTTC.

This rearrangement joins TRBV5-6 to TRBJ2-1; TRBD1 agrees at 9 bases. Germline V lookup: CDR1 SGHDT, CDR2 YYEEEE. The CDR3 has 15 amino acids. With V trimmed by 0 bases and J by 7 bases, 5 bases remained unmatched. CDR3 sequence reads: CASSLADRGGNEQFF. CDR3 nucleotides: TGTGCCAGCAGCTTGGCGGACAGGGGAGGAAATGAGCAGTTCTTC.

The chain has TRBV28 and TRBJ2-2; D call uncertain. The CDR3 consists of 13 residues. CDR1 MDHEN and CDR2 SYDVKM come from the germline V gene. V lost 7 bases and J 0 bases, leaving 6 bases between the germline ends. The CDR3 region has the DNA TGTGCCAGCACTTCAGCGAACACCGGGGAGCTGTTTTTT. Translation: CASTSANTGELFF.

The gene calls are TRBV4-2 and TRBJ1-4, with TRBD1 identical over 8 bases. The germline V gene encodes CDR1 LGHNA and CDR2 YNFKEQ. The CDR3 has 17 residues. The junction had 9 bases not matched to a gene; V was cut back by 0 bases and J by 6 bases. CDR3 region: CASSQDLGQVRHEKLFF. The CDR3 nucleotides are TGTGCCAGCAGCCAAGATCTGGGACAGGTTAGGCATGAAAAACTGTTTTTT.

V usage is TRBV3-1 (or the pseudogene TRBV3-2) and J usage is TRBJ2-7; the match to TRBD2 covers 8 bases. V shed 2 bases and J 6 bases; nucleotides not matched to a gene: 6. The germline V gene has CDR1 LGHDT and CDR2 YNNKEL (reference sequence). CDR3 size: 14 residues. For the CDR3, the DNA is TGTGCCAGCAGCCAAATGAGTAGCGGGGTCGAGCAGTACTTC. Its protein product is CASSQMSSGVEQYF.

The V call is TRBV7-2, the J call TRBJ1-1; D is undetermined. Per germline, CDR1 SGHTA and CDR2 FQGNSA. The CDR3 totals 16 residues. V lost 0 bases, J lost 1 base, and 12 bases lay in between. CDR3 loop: CASSLASGLGNTEAFF. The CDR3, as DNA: TGTGCCAGCAGCTTAGCGTCGGGTTTAGGGAACACTGAAGCTTTCTTT.

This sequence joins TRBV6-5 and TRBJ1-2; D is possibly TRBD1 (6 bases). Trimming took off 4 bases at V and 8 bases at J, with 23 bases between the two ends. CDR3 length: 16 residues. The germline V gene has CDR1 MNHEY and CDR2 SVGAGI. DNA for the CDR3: TGTGCCAGCAGTTCCTCGACGGGGACACGGACTTACGGCTACACCTTC. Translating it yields CASSSSTGTRTYGYTF.